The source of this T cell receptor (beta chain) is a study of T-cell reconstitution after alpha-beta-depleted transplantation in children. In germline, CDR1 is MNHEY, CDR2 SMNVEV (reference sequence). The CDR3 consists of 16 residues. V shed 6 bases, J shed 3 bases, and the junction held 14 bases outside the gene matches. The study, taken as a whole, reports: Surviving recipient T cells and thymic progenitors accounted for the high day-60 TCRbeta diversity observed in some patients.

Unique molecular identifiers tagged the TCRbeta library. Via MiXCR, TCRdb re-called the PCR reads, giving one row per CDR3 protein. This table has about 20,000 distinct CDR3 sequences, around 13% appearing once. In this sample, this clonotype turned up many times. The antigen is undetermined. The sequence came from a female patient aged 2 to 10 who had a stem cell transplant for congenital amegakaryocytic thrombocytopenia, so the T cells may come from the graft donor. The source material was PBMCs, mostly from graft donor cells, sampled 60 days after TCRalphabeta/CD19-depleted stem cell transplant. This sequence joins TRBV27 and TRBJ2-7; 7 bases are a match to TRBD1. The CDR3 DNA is TGTGCCAGCAGAAAGGGAAGGGGGCTTTCCGGCTACGAGCAGTACTTC. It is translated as CASRKGRGLSGYEQYF.